The 31 T cell receptor beta chains below all came from one sample that was sequenced in a study of graft-versus-host responses after intestinal transplantation (dated by TCRdb to 2020 to 2023). The antigens these receptors bind are not known. What the time point label conveys for this sample: cells obtained before transplantation from donor or recipient. The protocol used for the library was the immunoSEQ multiplex PCR assay. Imported from immuneACCESS, the table was reduced by TCRdb to in-frame sequences with V and J called. These copies leave out some clones; in studies compared against another copy, an unresolved V gene accounts for under half, and the cause of the remainder is not known. The sample records about 39,000 clones, 85% to 95% of which are singletons. The ten largest make up over 20% of the sample. Sequences were derived from unstimulated CD8+ T cells sorted from spleen or lymph node cells, sampled before transplant. The receptors stem from a human donor who was the organ donor for an intestinal transplant.

This chain joins TRBV4-1 and TRBJ2-5, with 10 bases that match TRBD2. The CDR3 consists of 17 residues. J gave up 5 bases and V 0 bases, and 9 bases lay outside the gene matches. The germline V gene encodes CDR1 MGHRA and CDR2 YSYEKL. The CDR3 spells CASSQEILAGEGETQYF. The CDR3 coding sequence is TGCGCCAGCAGCCAAGAAATCCTAGCGGGAGAGGGTGAGACCCAGTACTTC.

CDR3 amino acids: CASSSPTASDSYEQYF. The CDR3 region has the DNA TGTGCCAGCAGCTCACCCACCGCTAGCGACTCCTACGAGCAGTACTTC. The V and J genes are TRBV7-9 and TRBJ2-7; D is possibly TRBD2 (6 bases). Germline lookup yields CDR1 SEHNR and CDR2 FQNEAQ (reference sequence). V was shortened by 4 bases and J by 0 bases, with 16 bases between the two germline ends. The CDR3 is made up of 16 amino acids.

This clone was counted once. The chain recombines TRBV18 with TRBJ2-7; TRBD2 matches 12 bases. J was trimmed by 3 bases and V by 2 bases; bases with no gene match: 8. CDR1 and CDR2 (germline): KGHSH, LQKENI. The CDR3 covers 17 residues. CDR3 sequence reads: CASSPYGLAGKDYEQYF. CDR3 bases: TGTGCCAGCTCACCATACGGACTAGCGGGGAAAGACTACGAGCAGTACTTC.

The chain couples TRBV28 to TRBJ1-1; D not resolved. CDR3 size: 11 residues. The germline gives CDR1 MDHEN, CDR2 SYDVKM. Trimming pared 3 bases from V and 5 bases from J, leaving 4 bases between. The CDR3 DNA reads TGTGCCAGCAGTTTGTTTACTGAAGCTTTCTTT. Amino acids: CASSLFTEAFF.

The chain has TRBV5-1 and TRBJ2-2; D might be TRBD1 (5 bases). The germline CDR1 and CDR2 sequences are SGHRS and YFSETQ. This CDR3 contains 15 residues. Trimming shortened V by 2 bases and J by 4 bases, and 12 bases separated the two germline ends. The chain's CDR3 is CASSFFPQGTGELFF. CDR3 in DNA: TGCGCCAGCAGCTTTTTTCCCCAGGGCACCGGGGAGCTGTTTTTT.

The chain links TRBV4-3 to TRBJ2-7, with 8 bases lining up with TRBD2. This CDR3 is built from 16 residues. V trimming: 0 bases; J trimming: 0 bases; junction bases outside the gene matches: 4. The germline gives CDR1 LGHNA, CDR2 YSLEER. DNA of the CDR3: TGCGCCAGCAGCCAAGATTGGACTAGCAGCTCCTACGAGCAGTACTTC. As protein: CASSQDWTSSSYEQYF.

This sequence joins TRBV28 and TRBJ2-3; D gene ambiguous. CDR1 and CDR2 (germline): MDHEN, SYDVKM. This CDR3 is 18 amino acids long. The V end was cut by 0 bases, the J end by 1 base, with 17 bases between. In nucleotides, the CDR3 is TGTGCCAGCAGTTTATGGCCCTTTCGACGGATTCGCACAGATACGCAGTATTTT. It translates to CASSLWPFRRIRTDTQYF.

Written as DNA, the CDR3 is TGCGCCAGCAGCCAAGAGACAGGGCGGGGAGCTTTCTTT. Translation: CASSQETGRGAFF. V gene TRBV4-3 combines with J gene TRBJ1-1; 7 nucleotides line up with TRBD1. Germline loops: CDR1 LGHNA, CDR2 YSLEER. The CDR3 length is 13 residues. After removal of 0 bases from V and 10 bases from J, the junction contained 5 bases not matched to a gene.

The chain carries TRBV28 and TRBJ1-5; D gene unclear. This CDR3 spans 15 amino acids. The V end was cut by 6 bases, the J end by 0 bases, with 12 bases between. The germline V gene has CDR1 MDHEN and CDR2 SYDVKM. The CDR3 sequence: CASSRHRDSNQPQHF. CDR3 in DNA: TGTGCCAGCAGCCGGCATAGGGATAGCAATCAGCCCCAGCATTTT.

The chain combines TRBV7-2 with TRBJ2-2; 8 bases map to TRBD1. The CDR3 sequence is 15 residues long. Germline loops: CDR1 SGHTA, CDR2 FQGNSA. Unmatched junction bases numbered 9, after V lost 3 bases and J lost 9 bases. In nucleotides, the CDR3 is TGTGCCAGCAGCTTTACAGGGGGTAGGGTTCGGGAGCTGTTTTTT. This translates into CASSFTGGRVRELFF. Complete variable domain (other parts from reference TRBV7-2 and TRBJ2-2): GAGVSQSPSNKVTEKGKDVELRCDPISGHTALYWYRQSLGQGLEFLIYFQGNSAPDKSGLPSDRFSAERTGGSVSTLTIQRTQQEDSAVYLCASSFTGGRVRELFFGEGSRLTVL.

This sequence joins TRBV11-3 and TRBJ2-7; the D gene is possibly TRBD1 (6 bases). The CDR3 extends over 13 amino acids. Germline V gene sequence: CDR1 SGHNT, CDR2 YENEEA. V was shortened by 5 bases and J by 4 bases, with 12 bases between the two germline ends. The DNA of the CDR3 is TGTGCCAGCAGCACTGGACAGCTGTACGAGCAGTACTTC. It is translated as CASSTGQLYEQYF.

V and J are TRBV11-2 and TRBJ2-3, with unresolved D. This CDR3 spans 12 amino acids. The V end lost 6 bases, the J end lost 0 bases, and 4 bases lay between the germline ends. Per germline, CDR1 SGHAT and CDR2 FQNNGV. In nucleotides, the CDR3 is TGTGCCAGCAGTCGAAGCACAGATACGCAGTATTTT. It translates to CASSRSTDTQYF.

The chain carries TRBV28 and TRBJ1-4; D possibly corresponds to TRBD1 (6 bases). V was clipped by 3 bases and J by 4 bases, with 12 bases between them. The CDR3 is 15 amino acids. Looked up from germline, CDR1 is MDHEN and CDR2 is SYDVKM. The DNA of the CDR3 is TGTGCCAGCAGTTTGACAGGAGAGTTTAATGAAAAACTGTTTTTT. Protein sequence: CASSLTGEFNEKLFF.

The rearrangement joins TRBV13 to TRBJ1-6, with D possibly TRBD1 on 6 matching bases. Trimming removed 3 bases at V and 12 bases at J, with 15 bases between. The CDR3 spans 14 residues. CDR1 PRHDT and CDR2 FYEKMQ come from the germline V gene (reference sequence). The chain's CDR3 is CASSFSRGREPLHF. The CDR3 DNA sequence: TGTGCCAGCAGCTTTAGCAGGGGCAGGGAACCCCTCCACTTT.

This clone has just one count. The V gene is TRBV4-1, the J gene TRBJ2-7, with unresolved D. From germline, CDR1 is MGHRA and CDR2 YSYEKL. Trimming cost V 0 bases and J 0 bases, with 9 bases left between them. The CDR3 extends over 15 amino acids. The CDR3 reads CASSQEDASSYEQYF. DNA for the CDR3: TGCGCCAGCAGCCAAGAGGACGCTAGCTCCTACGAGCAGTACTTC.

CDR3 DNA: TGTGCCAGCAGCCGGTTTCAGGGCCGCGAGCAGTACTTC. Translated, it gives CASSRFQGREQYF. The chain employs TRBV6-5 and TRBJ2-7; a possible D gene is TRBD1 (5 bases). This CDR3 spans 13 amino acids. Looked up from germline, CDR1 is MNHEY and CDR2 is SVGAGI. V gave up 6 bases and J gave up 6 bases, with 15 bases separating them.

The chain combines TRBV5-1 with TRBJ2-7, with TRBD1 matching over 9 bases. The CDR3 spans 16 residues. Unmatched junction bases numbered 6, after V lost 1 base and J lost 1 base. Germline assignment: CDR1 SGHRS and CDR2 YFSETQ. Here the CDR3 reads CASSLTPGQGSYEQYF. CDR3 nucleotides: TGCGCCAGCAGCTTGACACCGGGACAGGGATCCTACGAGCAGTACTTC.

The chain has TRBV9 and TRBJ2-1, with 8 bases matching TRBD2. There are 14 residues in the CDR3. Germline loops: CDR1 SGDLS, CDR2 YYNGEE. Trimming at V came to 2 bases and at J to 6 bases, leaving 4 bases not matched to a gene. The CDR3 DNA reads as TGTGCCAGCAGCGTGGGGACTAGGCTCAATGAGCAGTTCTTC. It specifies CASSVGTRLNEQFF.

The chain links TRBV18 to TRBJ2-5; no reliable D call. Trimming left V 4 bases short and J 1 base short, with 7 bases between. Germline-derived CDR1 and CDR2 are KGHSH and LQKENI. The CDR3 is 13 residues long. The CDR3, as DNA: TGTGCCAGCTCACGACACCTCCAAGAGACCCAGTACTTC. Its protein product is CASSRHLQETQYF.

This chain links TRBV10-3 with TRBJ2-7, with 10 bases fitting TRBD2. With V trimmed by 6 bases and J by 3 bases, 8 bases remained unmatched. Germline V CDR1 and CDR2: ENHRY, SYGVKD. The CDR3 loop spans 15 amino acids. The CDR3 protein is CAIRATSGIDYEQYF. The CDR3 DNA sequence: TGTGCCATCAGAGCCACTAGCGGGATTGACTACGAGCAGTACTTC.

This clone was seen more than once but under ten times. The V gene is TRBV6-5, the J gene TRBJ2-2; D may correspond to TRBD1 or TRBD2 (6 bases each). The V gene's germline CDR1 is MNHEY and CDR2 SVGAGI. Deletions cut 2 bases from V and 0 bases from J, with 7 bases between. The CDR3 is made up of 15 amino acids. CDR3 DNA: TGTGCCAGCAGTTACCGGGGGCCGAACACCGGGGAGCTGTTTTTT. It codes for CASSYRGPNTGELFF.

This chain uses TRBV28 with TRBJ1-5; possibly TRBD1 for D (5 bases). Between the trimmed V and J ends, which lost 8 bases and 11 bases, there was a span of 13 bases. CDR1 and CDR2 (germline): MDHEN, SYDVKM. The CDR3 extends over 11 amino acids. Written as DNA, the CDR3 is TGTGCCAGCCACACCGGGGGGACCCAGCATTTT. Its protein product is CASHTGGTQHF.

Comment on this clone: The junction departs from germline at one end; a sequencing error may be responsible. V usage is TRBV5-8 and J usage is TRBJ2-5; D gene unclear. The CDR3 loop spans 9 amino acids. CDR1 and CDR2 (germline): SGHTS, YDEGEE. As DNA, the CDR3 is TGTGCCAGCAGCCCACAAGCCGACTTC. Its translation is CASSPQADF.

The chain couples TRBV7-6 to TRBJ2-5; a possible D gene is TRBD2 (5 bases). CDR1 and CDR2 from the germline V gene are SGHVS and FNYEAQ. V was cut by 4 bases and J by 3 bases, with 15 bases left in between. This CDR3 comprises 15 residues. The CDR3 reads CASSSEDWSKETQYF. The CDR3, as DNA: TGTGCCAGCAGCTCGGAGGACTGGTCAAAAGAGACCCAGTACTTC.

This chain connects TRBV4-3 to TRBJ1-6; the D is unclear. The V end was cut by 1 base, the J end by 6 bases, with 10 bases between. This CDR3 has 15 amino acids. CDR1 is LGHNA and CDR2 is YSLEER in the germline V gene. This chain's CDR3 is CASSQGVLINSPLHF. CDR3 DNA sequence: TGCGCCAGCAGCCAAGGGGTCCTAATTAATTCACCCCTCCACTTT.

This clone was counted once. V usage is TRBV10-3 and J usage is TRBJ1-2; weak D call: TRBD1 (6 bases). Between the trimmed V and J ends, which lost 0 bases and 10 bases, there was a span of 9 bases. There are 12 residues in the CDR3. The germline V gene has CDR1 ENHRY and CDR2 SYGVKD. CDR3 protein: CAISESYRDYTF. CDR3 nucleotide sequence: TGTGCCATCAGTGAGTCGTACAGGGACTACACCTTC.

For this clone: The junction departs from germline at one end; a sequencing error may be responsible. This chain links TRBV7-7 with TRBJ2-1; 10 bases are a match to TRBD2. Per germline, CDR1 SSHAT and CDR2 FNYEAQ (reference sequence). The CDR3 has 18 amino acids. The CDR3 sequence is CASSLGDSGRSPYNEQFF. Here the CDR3 DNA reads TGTGCTAGCAGCTTAGGTGATAGCGGGAGGTCACCTTACAATGAGCAGTTCTTC.

The V call is TRBV9, the J call TRBJ2-7, with a tentative D call TRBD1 (6 bases). The CDR3 runs to 16 residues. The germline V and J ends were trimmed by 0 bases and 0 bases, with 13 bases remaining between them. Germline CDR1 and CDR2: SGDLS and YYNGEE. The DNA for the CDR3 is TGTGCCAGCAGCGTAGGTTCGGGCAGGGGCTCCTACGAGCAGTACTTC. Its translation is CASSVGSGRGSYEQYF.

The chain couples TRBV4-3 to TRBJ2-5; D not resolved. CDR3 size: 15 residues. V lost 2 bases to trimming and J lost 5 bases, with 15 bases between them. Per germline, CDR1 LGHNA and CDR2 YSLEER. CDR3 protein: CASSQSAKVPETQYF. The CDR3 DNA reads TGCGCCAGCAGCCAATCCGCGAAGGTCCCGGAGACCCAGTACTTC.

The chain couples TRBV19 to TRBJ2-7; no clear D gene. Germline CDR1 reads LNHDA; CDR2 reads SQIVND (reference sequence). With 3 bases removed from V and 3 bases from J, the gap between germline ends came to 9 bases. The CDR3 length is 13 residues. The CDR3, as DNA: TGTGCCAGTAGTATTGGGTACAGCTACGAGCAGTACTTC. This gives the protein CASSIGYSYEQYF.

The chain links TRBV6-5 to TRBJ1-5; weak D call: TRBD1 (5 bases). Between the trimmed V and J ends, which lost 5 bases and 1 base, there was a span of 6 bases. There are 13 residues in the CDR3. CDR1 and CDR2 (germline): MNHEY, SVGAGI. The CDR3 DNA reads TGTGCCAGCAGTGAGGGGAGCAATCAGCCCCAGCATTTT. Its protein product is CASSEGSNQPQHF.